This T cell receptor (beta chain) emerged from a study of CD8+ T cells in alopecia areata. The CDR3 spans 12 residues. Trimming took off 0 bases at V and 3 bases at J, with 6 bases between the two ends. CDR1 is GTSNPN, CDR2 SVGIG, per germline (reference sequence). Treatment specified: oral pan-JAK inhibitor, 5-10 mg twice daily. Extracted RNA was reverse transcribed into cDNA, the sequencing template. TCRdb's copy holds only in-frame clones and misses some; the assay was immunoSEQ multiplex PCR. The repertoire holds some 160,000 clones, with just over 65% as singletons. This sequence originates from a human donor with alopecia areata. The source was CD4+ T cells sorted from blood, collected at week 4, from a patient treated with tofacitinib. This chain links TRBV30 with TRBJ2-7; no clear D. The CDR3 is CAWSVLDYEQYF. The CDR3 nucleotides are TGTGCCTGGAGTGTTCTAGACTACGAGCAGTACTTC.